Included here is one T cell receptor (beta chain) sequence, with context. Its specificity is not known. These data belong to a study of T-cell memory formation after mild COVID-19. TCR alpha and TCR beta cDNA libraries carrying sample barcodes and UMIs came from 5'RACE with constant-segment primers. Each CDR3 protein is one row after TCRdb ran MiXCR on the 5' RACE reads. The repertoire consists of about 110,000 distinct CDR3 sequences, with roughly a sixth occurring once and the leading ten covering around 5.1%. There are 14 residues in the CDR3. Germline V gives CDR1 MNHEY, CDR2 SMNVEV (reference sequence). Between the trimmed V and J ends, which lost 0 bases and 6 bases, there was a span of 11 bases. Study results and caveats: Balance between CD4 and CD8 was seen in clones contracting day 15 to 85, and a CD4+ lean was seen in later expanders. Largely, contracting CD4+ clones fell within CM and EM, and contracting CD8+ clones within EMRA.

This clonotype was obtained from a man between 18 and 29 years old who had mild COVID-19 (a few samples of this study predate the infection). Cell type and time point are not known. The specimen sequenced was PBMCs or a T cell subset sorted from them (not recorded which). The chain recombines TRBV27 with TRBJ1-1; D call uncertain. The CDR3 region is CASSLSGYSAEAFF. CDR3 nucleotides: TGTGCCAGCAGTTTATCGGGGTACAGCGCTGAAGCTTTCTTT.